The following is a T cell receptor beta chain sequence with its context. The table lists this clone with a few counts. What antigen it recognizes has not been identified. It has no much larger one-base neighbor in the sample; base qualities were not kept. TCRbeta CDR3 regions were amplified from genomic DNA using the immunoSEQ Assay, a bias-controlled multiplex PCR. The study's own analysis went as follows. The number of nucleated cells in each sample was estimated by amplification of reference gene primers within the assay. To quantify the absolute abundance of each unique TCRbeta CDR3 rearrangement, sequence reads were collapsed and filtered. For each sample, productive Simpson clonality was calculated by taking the square root of Simpson's diversity index across productive rearrangements. In TCRdb, the immuneACCESS table is reduced to in-frame sequences with V and J assigned. These tables do not hold every clone; where another copy was compared, an unresolved V gene accounts for under half, and the others remain unexplained. That table is the source of V, J and clone size, and D and trimming were worked out from the DNA. This sample has about 150,000 clones in its table, and 80% of those were observed once. The ten largest clones take up roughly 0.52% of the sample.

Each collaborating institution followed its own protocols to collect whole blood in K2EDTA tubes. Collaborator samples were shipped for TCRbeta analysis as frozen whole blood, isolated PBMCs, or DNA extracted from either sample type. At the junction V is shortened by 7 bases and J by 4 bases; bases outside the gene matches: 3. The CDR3 runs 13 residues from the cysteine to the phenylalanine. Only the CDR3 region is kept as DNA, spanning 39 bases read in frame from base 1. The germline V gene provides CDR1 ENHRY and CDR2 SYGVKD. The source of the sample is a study of blood T cell repertoires in COVID-19 (dated by TCRdb to between 2020 and 2021). Background for the entire study: Collaborator samples came from the United States, Italy and Spain and covered acute and convalescent phases of COVID-19. The prospective study material was composed of cDNA or gDNA derived from T cells, B-cell-depleted T cells, or PBMCs. Deeply sampled blood TCRbeta repertoires from subjects exposed to, actively infected with, or recovered from COVID-19 were included in the dataset. A freely available public database, intended as a resource for researchers studying the immune response to SARS-CoV-2, is where the repertoires were released. The samples were drawn from the first 160 participants of the ongoing ImmuneRACE study and from 1,254 subjects provided by 6 global collaborators. The sample metadata nearly always contained a de-identified subject ID, COVID-19 status, age in years and sex. HLA class I and class II types, where available, came from metadata supplied by the sample provider rather than from assay-based typing. Study-wide conclusions, independent of this receptor: The amount of clinical and demographic metadata varied by source and participant and was provided uncurated.

This sequence uses TRBV10-3 and TRBJ2-2, with 7 middle bases fitting TRBD1. This TCR came from a man aged 55 to 70 with acute or convalescent COVID-19. The sample consisted of peripheral blood. This receptor has the CDR3 CAIKGASTGELFF. The DNA is TGTGCCATCAAGGGGGCGTCCACCGGGGAGCTGTTTTTT.